The following is a T cell receptor beta chain sequence with its context. Its target is not known. Sample treatment: 19 received Ad26.COV2.S at low or high dose, single or two shots; five or six received placebo; per-sample allocation not given. All samples were drawn on day 63, counting from the first vaccine or placebo injection. This sample was taken from a study of Ad26.COV2.S vaccination and SARS-CoV-2 variants. Study background: Donor had been placed in the Ad26.COV2.S arm of the COV1001 trial. Findings of the study overall: Possible underestimation of total T cell responses by the TCR breadth and depth analyses was noted.

Trimming cost V 3 bases and J 7 bases, with 10 bases left between them. The CDR3 has 11 residues. Per the germline V gene, CDR1 is GTSNPN and CDR2 is SVGIG (reference sequence). The table came from immunoSEQ multiplex PCR; TCRdb's copy has only in-frame clones and leaves some out. The sample holds some 370,000 clones; around 82% are singletons and the top ten take approximately 7.8%. The clonotype comes from a person between 18 and 65 years old who received the Ad26.COV2.S COVID-19 vaccine or a placebo. The source material was peripheral blood, sampled in a trial of Ad26.COV2.S vaccine versus placebo. V and J are TRBV30 and TRBJ2-7, with D unresolved. CDR3 loop: CAWRRSREQYF. The CDR3 DNA follows: TGTGCCTGGAGGAGAAGCAGGGAGCAGTACTTC.